These 21 T cell receptor beta chains were sequenced from one sample in a study of T cell changes during pregnancy in multiple sclerosis. Profiling relied on immunoSEQ multiplex PCR, and the TCRdb table lists in-frame clones only, not all of them. The repertoire includes tens of thousands of clones, roughly 89% of them detected once, and approximately 0.67% sits in the top ten. Specimen: CD4+ T cells from peripheral blood mononuclear cells, collected in the first trimester of pregnancy. The source of these receptors is a female donor with multiple sclerosis, enrolled in a pregnancy study.

The rearrangement links TRBV6-5 to TRBJ1-4; 8 nucleotides align to TRBD1. Germline values: CDR1 MNHEY, CDR2 SVGAGI. The CDR3 consists of 15 residues. With V trimmed by 8 bases and J by 8 bases, 13 bases remained unmatched. The CDR3 sequence is CASSYRASGGEKLFF. In nucleotides, the CDR3 is TGTGCCAGCTCCTACCGGGCATCAGGGGGCGAAAAACTGTTTTTT.

V gene TRBV19 combines with J gene TRBJ2-1; D is ambiguous. The CDR3 loop spans 15 amino acids. Germline assignment: CDR1 LNHDA and CDR2 SQIVND (reference sequence). Trimming took 5 bases from V and 6 from J, leaving 17 bases between them. The CDR3 region has the DNA TGTGCCAGTAGTCCCGACCAGTTAAAGCGCAATGAGCAGTTCTTC. This translates into CASSPDQLKRNEQFF.

The chain recombines TRBV11-1 with TRBJ2-1; the D gene is possibly TRBD2 (6 bases). CDR1 is SGHAT, CDR2 FQDESV, per germline (reference sequence). This CDR3 region has 16 residues. With 5 bases removed from V and 7 bases from J, the gap between germline ends came to 21 bases. CDR3 loop: CASSVRWRVLGNEQFF. In DNA, the CDR3 is TGTGCCAGCAGCGTTAGGTGGAGGGTCTTGGGAAATGAGCAGTTCTTC. Full variable domain (remainder filled in from reference TRBV11-1 and TRBJ2-1): EAEVAQSPRYKITEKSQAVAFWCDPISGHATLYWYRQILGQGPELLVQFQDESVVDDSQLPKDRFSAERLKGVDSTLKIQPAELGDSAMYLCASSVRWRVLGNEQFFGPGTRLTVL.

This sequence joins TRBV12-5 and TRBJ2-1; no firm D call. Trimming pared 5 bases from V and 0 bases from J, leaving 11 bases between. The CDR3 consists of 15 residues. Germline CDR1 is LGHNT and CDR2 is FRNRAP. The CDR3 region has the DNA TGTGCTAGTGGTGCCTCTTCGAGCTCCTACAATGAGCAGTTCTTC. Its translation is CASGASSSSYNEQFF. The variable domain in full, completed from reference TRBV12-5 and TRBJ2-1, reads DARVTQTPRHKVTEMGQEVTMRCQPILGHNTVFWYRQTMMQGLELLAYFRNRAPLDDSGMPKDRFSAEMPDATLATLKIQPSEPRDSAVYFCASGASSSSYNEQFFGPGTRLTVL.

The genes are TRBV2 and TRBJ1-1; TRBD1 might be the D (5 bases). Between the trimmed V and J ends, which lost 10 bases and 3 bases, there was a span of 15 bases. The CDR3 extends over 13 amino acids. Germline CDR1 is SNHLY and CDR2 is FYNNEI. As DNA, the CDR3 is TGTGCCAACCCAAGGGGTTTGGACACTGAAGCTTTCTTT. This sequence encodes CANPRGLDTEAFF. Filled out from reference TRBV2 and TRBJ1-1, the complete variable domain reads EPEVTQTPSHQVTQMGQEVILRCVPISNHLYFYWYRQILGQKVEFLVSFYNNEISEKSEIFDDQFSVERPDGSNFTLKIRSTKLEDSAMYFCANPRGLDTEAFFGQGTRLTVV.

V usage is TRBV19 and J usage is TRBJ2-1; possible D gene TRBD2, 6 bases. This CDR3 has 15 residues. Per the germline V gene, CDR1 is LNHDA and CDR2 is SQIVND (reference sequence). Deletions cut 4 bases from V and 2 bases from J, with 12 bases between. The CDR3 protein is CASSTAGGAYNEQFF. The CDR3 nucleotides are TGTGCCAGTAGTACAGCCGGGGGAGCCTACAATGAGCAGTTCTTC.

The rearrangement links TRBV6-6 to TRBJ1-1, with 10 bases identical to TRBD1. Germline V gene sequence: CDR1 MNHNY, CDR2 SVGAGI (reference sequence). This CDR3 has 15 residues. Trimming at V came to 6 bases and at J to 0 bases, leaving 4 bases not matched to a gene. Here the CDR3 reads CASSPGQGLNTEAFF. The CDR3 DNA reads as TGTGCCAGCAGCCCGGGACAGGGGCTGAACACTGAAGCTTTCTTT.

The chain joins TRBV7-9 to TRBJ1-2, with 10 positions matching TRBD1. CDR1 is SEHNR, CDR2 FQNEAQ, per germline (reference sequence). The CDR3 extends over 16 amino acids. Trimming took 2 bases from V and 4 from J; bases not matched to a gene: 7. CDR3 amino acids: CASSLTGTGVSYGYTF. The CDR3 DNA sequence: TGTGCCAGCAGCTTAACAGGGACAGGGGTGTCCTATGGCTACACCTTC.

This sequence joins TRBV5-4 and TRBJ2-7, with a tentative D call TRBD1 (6 bases). Germline V gene sequence: CDR1 SGHNT, CDR2 YYREEE (reference sequence). This CDR3 contains 15 residues. Between the trimmed V and J ends, which lost 1 base and 3 bases, there was a span of 14 bases. This chain's CDR3 is CASSLTGLHHYEQYF. CDR3 DNA sequence: TGTGCCAGCAGCTTGACAGGGCTTCACCACTACGAGCAGTACTTC.

The CDR3 bases are TGTGCCAGCAGTGTTGAACAGACCTACGAGCAGTACTTC. Residues: CASSVEQTYEQYF. The chain has TRBV6-1 and TRBJ2-7, with no clear D. This CDR3 contains 13 residues. V was clipped by 4 bases and J by 2 bases, with 9 bases between them. Germline CDR1 is MNHNS and CDR2 is SASEGT.

CDR3 in amino acids: CASSELREQYF. The CDR3 DNA is TGTGCCAGCAGTGAATTGAGAGAGCAGTACTTC. The chain uses TRBV25-1 and TRBJ2-7; no firm D call. This CDR3 region has 11 residues. The V end lost 1 base, the J end lost 7 bases, and 5 bases lay between the germline ends. Germline loops: CDR1 MGHDK, CDR2 SYGVNS.

The genes are TRBV14 and TRBJ2-2; 9 nucleotides agree with TRBD1. In germline, CDR1 is SGHDN, CDR2 FVKESK. With 3 bases clipped from V and 6 bases from J, the junction kept 5 bases outside the gene matches. The CDR3 totals 15 residues. CDR3 in amino acids: CASSQGQGRAGELFF. For the CDR3, the DNA is TGTGCCAGCAGCCAGGGACAGGGTCGGGCCGGGGAGCTGTTTTTT.

V is TRBV14 and J is TRBJ2-3; D is perhaps TRBD1 (5 bases). V was pared by 4 bases and J by 3 bases, with 11 bases between. This CDR3 has 14 residues. CDR1 and CDR2 (germline): SGHDN, FVKESK. The CDR3 DNA is TGTGCCAGCAGCCCCGCAGGGCTTACAGATACGCAGTATTTT. Its translation is CASSPAGLTDTQYF.

The V gene is TRBV9, the J gene TRBJ2-3, with 9 positions matching TRBD2. Germline V gene data show CDR1 as SGDLS and CDR2 as YYNGEE. V shed 1 base and J 3 bases; nucleotides not matched to a gene: 3. The CDR3 loop spans 15 amino acids. The CDR3 is CASSVQAGGTDTQYF. The DNA of the CDR3 is TGTGCCAGCAGCGTACAGGCGGGAGGGACAGATACGCAGTATTTT.

This clone was seen just once. The chain has TRBV7-2 and TRBJ2-5; D is unclear. Looked up from germline, CDR1 is SGHTA and CDR2 is FQGNSA. The ends were cut back, 5 bases at V and 14 bases at J, with 6 bases in the middle. The length of the CDR3 is 8 residues. As DNA, the CDR3 is TGTGCCAGCAGCCTTAATTACTTC. Amino acid sequence: CASSLNYF.

This sequence joins TRBV6-1 and TRBJ2-3, with D maybe TRBD1 (6 bases). Germline lookup yields CDR1 MNHNS and CDR2 SASEGT. Trimming took 1 base from V and 0 from J, leaving 14 bases between them. The CDR3 length is 17 residues. CDR3 in DNA: TGTGCCAGCAGTGAAGAACCCAGGGGACATAGCACAGATACGCAGTATTTT. Its protein is CASSEEPRGHSTDTQYF.

This chain joins TRBV7-9 and TRBJ2-1; D perhaps matches TRBD2 (6 bases). Trimming left V 7 bases short and J 4 bases short, with 23 bases between. CDR3 length equals 17 residues. CDR1 SEHNR and CDR2 FQNEAQ come from the germline V gene (reference sequence). CDR3 nucleotides: TGTGCCAGCACCGACTCGAGGACCGGGGGATTTTACAATGAGCAGTTCTTC. It translates to CASTDSRTGGFYNEQFF.

This chain uses TRBV19 with TRBJ1-1, with D hard to call. This CDR3 spans 14 amino acids. V lost 2 bases and J lost 0, with 7 bases in between. Germline V CDR1 and CDR2: LNHDA, SQIVND (reference sequence). The CDR3 DNA reads as TGTGCCAGTAGTATACGGTTTATGAACACTGAAGCTTTCTTT. It translates to CASSIRFMNTEAFF.

A note on this clone: One junction end does not reproduce the germline sequence, and a read error may be involved. The chain uses TRBV10-3 and TRBJ2-1; 7 nucleotides match TRBD2. The CDR3 is 14 amino acids. Germline assignment: CDR1 ENHRY and CDR2 SYGVKD. This CDR3 reads CAGGAGTSNNEQFF. In nucleotides, the CDR3 is TGTGCCGGCGGAGCGGGGACCTCCAACAATGAGCAGTTCTTC.

This chain links TRBV7-8 with TRBJ2-1, with TRBD1 as a possible D gene (5 bases). The CDR3 totals 15 residues. Trimming shortened V by 3 bases and J by 7 bases, and 16 bases separated the two germline ends. Germline CDR1 reads SGHVS; CDR2 reads FQNEAQ. CDR3 nucleotide sequence: TGTGCCAGCAGCTTCGAGACCAGGAAGGGGAATGAGCAGTTCTTC. Encoded protein: CASSFETRKGNEQFF.

This chain uses TRBV10-3 with TRBJ2-3; 10 nucleotides agree with TRBD1. The V gene's germline CDR1 is ENHRY and CDR2 SYGVKD. V lost 6 bases to trimming and J lost 3 bases; unmatched junction nucleotides: 3. The CDR3 consists of 14 residues. The CDR3 here is CAIRGQGETDTQYF. The CDR3 DNA sequence: TGTGCCATCAGAGGACAGGGGGAGACAGATACGCAGTATTTT.